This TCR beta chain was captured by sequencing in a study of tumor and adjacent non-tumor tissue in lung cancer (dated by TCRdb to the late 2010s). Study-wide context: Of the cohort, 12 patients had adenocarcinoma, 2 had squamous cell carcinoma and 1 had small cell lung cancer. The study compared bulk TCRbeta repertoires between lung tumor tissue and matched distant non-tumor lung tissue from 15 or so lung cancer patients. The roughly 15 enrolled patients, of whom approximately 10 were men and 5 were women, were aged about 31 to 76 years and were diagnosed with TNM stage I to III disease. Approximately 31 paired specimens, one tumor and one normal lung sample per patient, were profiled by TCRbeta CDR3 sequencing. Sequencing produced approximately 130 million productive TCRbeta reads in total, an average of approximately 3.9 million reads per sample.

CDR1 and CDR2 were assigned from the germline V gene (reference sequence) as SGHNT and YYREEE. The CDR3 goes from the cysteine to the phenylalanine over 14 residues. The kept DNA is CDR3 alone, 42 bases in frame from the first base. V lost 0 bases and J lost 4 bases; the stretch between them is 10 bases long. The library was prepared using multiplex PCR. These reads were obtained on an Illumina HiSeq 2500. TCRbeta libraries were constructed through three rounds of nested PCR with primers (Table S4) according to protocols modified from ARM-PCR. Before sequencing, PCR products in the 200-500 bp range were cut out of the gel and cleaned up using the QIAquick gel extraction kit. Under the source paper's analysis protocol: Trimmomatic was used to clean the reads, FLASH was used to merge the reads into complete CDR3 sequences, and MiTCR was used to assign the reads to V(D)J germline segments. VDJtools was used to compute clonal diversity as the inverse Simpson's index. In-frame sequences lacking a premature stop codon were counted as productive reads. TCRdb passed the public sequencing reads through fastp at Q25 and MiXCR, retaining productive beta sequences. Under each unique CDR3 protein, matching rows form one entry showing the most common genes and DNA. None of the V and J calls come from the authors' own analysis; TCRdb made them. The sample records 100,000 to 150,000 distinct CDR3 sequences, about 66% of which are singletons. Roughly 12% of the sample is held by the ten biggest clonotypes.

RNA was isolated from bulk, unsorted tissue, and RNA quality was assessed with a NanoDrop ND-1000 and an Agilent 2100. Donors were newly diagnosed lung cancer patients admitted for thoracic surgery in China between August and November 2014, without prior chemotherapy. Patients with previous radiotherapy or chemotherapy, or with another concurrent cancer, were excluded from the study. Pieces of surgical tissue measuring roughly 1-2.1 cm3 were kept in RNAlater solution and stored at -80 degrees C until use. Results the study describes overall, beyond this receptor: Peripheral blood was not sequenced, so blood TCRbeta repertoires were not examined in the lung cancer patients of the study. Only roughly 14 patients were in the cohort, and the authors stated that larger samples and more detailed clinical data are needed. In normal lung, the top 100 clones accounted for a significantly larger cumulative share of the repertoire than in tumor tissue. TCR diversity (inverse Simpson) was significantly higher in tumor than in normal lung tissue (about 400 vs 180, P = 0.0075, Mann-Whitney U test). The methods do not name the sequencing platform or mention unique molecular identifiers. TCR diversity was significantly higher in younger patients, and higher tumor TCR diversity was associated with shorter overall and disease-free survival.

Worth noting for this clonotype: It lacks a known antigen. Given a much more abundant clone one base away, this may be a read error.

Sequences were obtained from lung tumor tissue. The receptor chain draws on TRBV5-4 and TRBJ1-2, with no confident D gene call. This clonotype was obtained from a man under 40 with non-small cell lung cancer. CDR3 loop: CASSLDSSIYGYTF. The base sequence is TGTGCCAGCAGCTTGGACTCCTCAATCTATGGCTACACCTTC.